The T cell receptor (beta chain) under discussion was sequenced for a study of cytomegalovirus exposure and HLA in healthy donors. Whole-study results and caveats: Reported performance of the classifier showed diagnosis of cytomegalovirus status with high specificity and sensitivity. Through in vitro validation, three CMV-associated chains were shown to be specific for CMV antigens.

Use of 60 Vbeta and 13 Jbeta primers characterized the PCR. Method: immunoSEQ multiplex PCR; TCRdb's copy keeps in-frame clones and lacks some. This table has some 65,000 clones, 71% appearing once. Per the germline V gene, CDR1 is MNHNS and CDR2 is SASEGT. This CDR3 has 15 amino acids. V lost 2 bases to trimming and J lost 5 bases; unmatched junction nucleotides: 2. Only a few counts were recorded for this clone. Its antigen is undetermined. The source is a man between 50 and 59 years old in good health and CMV-seropositive. V usage is TRBV6-1 and J usage is TRBJ2-3; 12 bases match TRBD2. The material sequenced was PBMCs. The CDR3 DNA reads as TGTGCCAGCAGTGAACTAGCGGGGGGGGTAGATACGCAGTATTTT. Its translation is CASSELAGGVDTQYF.